This is a list of T cell receptor beta chains from one sample in a study of cytomegalovirus exposure and HLA in healthy donors. Method: immunoSEQ multiplex PCR; TCRdb's copy keeps in-frame clones and lacks some. The data contain about 120,000 clones, around three quarters of them singletons. The specimen was PBMCs. The receptors were sampled from a man aged 18 to 29 in good health and CMV-seropositive. The CDR3 runs from the conserved cysteine through the conserved F or W. The order of the fields is V gene, clone size, J gene, D gene, CDR3 DNA, CDR3 protein. A D gene is named only where the DNA matches it firmly. A clone size is listed for some rows: how often the clone was seen (once, few, many), or a class if it is expanded.

V gene: TRBV28
clone size: NA
J gene: TRBJ1-2
D gene: NA
CDR3 DNA: TGTGCCAGCATGGGGCAGGGGTTGGGCTACACCTTC
CDR3 protein: CASMGQGLGYTF

V gene: TRBV28
clone size: NA
J gene: TRBJ1-1
D gene: NA
CDR3 DNA: TGTGCCAGCAGTTCTCCTCGGACTTTTGGGGCTTTCTTT
CDR3 protein: CASSSPRTFGAFF

V gene: TRBV5-1
clone size: NA
J gene: TRBJ1-1
D gene: NA
CDR3 DNA: TGCGCCAGCAGCTTTGGACAGATGAACACTGAAGCTTTCTTT
CDR3 protein: CASSFGQMNTEAFF

V gene: TRBV6-5
clone size: few
J gene: TRBJ1-3
D gene: NA
CDR3 DNA: TGTGCCAGCAGTAACTACAGAAATCAGGAAGGAAACACCATATATTTT
CDR3 protein: CASSNYRNQEGNTIYF

V gene: TRBV5-1
clone size: few
J gene: TRBJ2-4
D gene: NA
CDR3 DNA: TGCGCCAGCAGCTTTCCGGGGTATGAAGCCAAAAACATTCAGTACTTC
CDR3 protein: CASSFPGYEAKNIQYF

V gene: TRBV7-9
clone size: NA
J gene: TRBJ1-2
D gene: TRBD1
CDR3 DNA: TGTGCCAGCAGCCGACAGGGATTTGGGAAGGGCTACACCTTC
CDR3 protein: CASSRQGFGKGYTF

V gene: TRBV19
clone size: NA
J gene: TRBJ2-1
D gene: TRBD2
CDR3 DNA: TGTGCCAGTAGAATTCCGGCTAGCGGGGACAATGAGCAGTTCTTC
CDR3 protein: CASRIPASGDNEQFF

V gene: TRBV7-8
clone size: NA
J gene: TRBJ1-5
D gene: NA
CDR3 DNA: TGTGCCAGTCGGAAGCAGGGCAGCAATCAGCCCCAGCATTTT
CDR3 protein: CASRKQGSNQPQHF

V gene: TRBV5-6
clone size: NA
J gene: TRBJ1-1
D gene: TRBD1
CDR3 DNA: TGTGCCAGCAGCTTGGGGACAGGGGGCGTAAACACTGAAGCTTTCTTT
CDR3 protein: CASSLGTGGVNTEAFF

V gene: TRBV4-1
clone size: NA
J gene: TRBJ1-5
D gene: NA
CDR3 DNA: TGCGCCAGCAGCCAAGAAATGAGGTTAGACAATCAGCCCCAGCATTTT
CDR3 protein: CASSQEMRLDNQPQHF

V gene: TRBV4-2
clone size: NA
J gene: TRBJ1-5
D gene: NA
CDR3 DNA: TGTGCCAGCAGCCAAGATCATTACAGGGCTAGCAATCAGCCCCAGCATTTT
CDR3 protein: CASSQDHYRASNQPQHF

V gene: TRBV5-4
clone size: NA
J gene: TRBJ2-4
D gene: NA
CDR3 DNA: TGTGCCAGCAGTTTTGGACAGTCCAAAAACAGTCAGTACTTC
CDR3 protein: CASSFGQSKNSQYF

V gene: TRBV6-5
clone size: NA
J gene: TRBJ2-1
D gene: TRBD2
CDR3 DNA: TGTGCCAGCAGTTACTTTTCGGGAGGTTCCTACAATGAGCAGTTCTTC
CDR3 protein: CASSYFSGGSYNEQFF

V gene: TRBV5-8
clone size: NA
J gene: TRBJ2-5
D gene: TRBD2
CDR3 DNA: TGTGCCAGCAGCTTGGTGGCCCTAGCGGGGCCGAACCAAGAGACCCAGTACTTC
CDR3 protein: CASSLVALAGPNQETQYF

V gene: TRBV7-6
clone size: NA
J gene: TRBJ2-1
D gene: NA
CDR3 DNA: TGTGCCAGCAGCTTAGGCGCATCCAATGAGCAGTTCTTC
CDR3 protein: CASSLGASNEQFF

V gene: TRBV11-2
clone size: NA
J gene: TRBJ1-3
D gene: TRBD1
CDR3 DNA: TGTGCCAGCAGCCTAGGACAGGGTCTCGGAAACACCATATATTTT
CDR3 protein: CASSLGQGLGNTIYF

V gene: TRBV5-1
clone size: NA
J gene: TRBJ2-6
D gene: TRBD1
CDR3 DNA: TGCGCCAGCCCAATGCCTGCAGGGGGCCTCACTGGGGCCAACGTCCTGACTTTC
CDR3 protein: CASPMPAGGLTGANVLTF

V gene: TRBV19
clone size: once
J gene: TRBJ1-2
D gene: TRBD1
CDR3 DNA: TGTGCCAGTAGTTCAGGGGGCGTCTATGGCTACACCTTC
CDR3 protein: CASSSGGVYGYTF

V gene: TRBV6-4
clone size: NA
J gene: TRBJ2-1
D gene: NA
CDR3 DNA: TGTGCCAGCAGTAATACGGAGGACAATGAGCAGTTCTTC
CDR3 protein: CASSNTEDNEQFF

V gene: TRBV27
clone size: once
J gene: TRBJ2-2
D gene: NA
CDR3 DNA: TGTGCCAGCAGTTCCACGTCCCGGGCCGGGGAGCTGTTTTTT
CDR3 protein: CASSSTSRAGELFF

V gene: TRBV28
clone size: NA
J gene: TRBJ2-2
D gene: NA
CDR3 DNA: TGTGCCAGCAGTGATCTTATGAGCGGGACCGGGGAGCTGTTTTTT
CDR3 protein: CASSDLMSGTGELFF

V gene: TRBV9
clone size: NA
J gene: TRBJ2-7
D gene: NA
CDR3 DNA: TGTGCCAGCAGCGTAGGAGCAGGGGCCTACGAGCAGTACTTC
CDR3 protein: CASSVGAGAYEQYF

V gene: TRBV7-8
clone size: NA
J gene: TRBJ1-1
D gene: NA
CDR3 DNA: TGTGCCAGCACAAGTAGTCGCCCCCTCCCCACTGAAGCTTTCTTT
CDR3 protein: CASTSSRPLPTEAFF

V gene: TRBV4-1
clone size: NA
J gene: TRBJ2-3
D gene: TRBD1
CDR3 DNA: TGCGCCAGCAGCCTCAGGACAGGGGGGGATACGCAGTATTTT
CDR3 protein: CASSLRTGGDTQYF

V gene: TRBV7-9
clone size: NA
J gene: TRBJ1-2
D gene: TRBD1
CDR3 DNA: TGTGCCAGCAGTCGTATTCGGGACAGGGGATATGGCTACACCTTC
CDR3 protein: CASSRIRDRGYGYTF

V gene: TRBV6-4
clone size: NA
J gene: TRBJ1-2
D gene: TRBD1
CDR3 DNA: TGTGCCAGCAGTGACGGGACAGGGGCCCGGGGCGGCTACACCTTC
CDR3 protein: CASSDGTGARGGYTF

V gene: TRBV5-1
clone size: NA
J gene: TRBJ2-2
D gene: TRBD2
CDR3 DNA: TGCGCCAGCAGCTTGAGGGCTAGCGGGGACACCGGGGAGCTGTTTTTT
CDR3 protein: CASSLRASGDTGELFF

V gene: TRBV2
clone size: NA
J gene: TRBJ1-5
D gene: NA
CDR3 DNA: TGTGCCAGCTCCAGGGTGCCTGCAACCTATAGCAATCAGCCCCAGCATTTT
CDR3 protein: CASSRVPATYSNQPQHF

V gene: TRBV11-1
clone size: NA
J gene: TRBJ1-4
D gene: TRBD1
CDR3 DNA: TGTGCCAGCAGCTCAAGGACAGGGGAGGATGAAAAACTGTTTTTT
CDR3 protein: CASSSRTGEDEKLFF

V gene: TRBV7-7
clone size: NA
J gene: TRBJ2-5
D gene: NA
CDR3 DNA: TGTGCTAGCAGCCCCTCCCCCCGGTCCTCGGTGGAGACCCAGTACTTC
CDR3 protein: CASSPSPRSSVETQYF

V gene: TRBV18
clone size: NA
J gene: TRBJ1-6
D gene: TRBD1
CDR3 DNA: TGTGCCAGCTCACAGAATACAGGGGCTGGTAATTCACCCCTCCACTTT
CDR3 protein: CASSQNTGAGNSPLHF

V gene: TRBV5-4
clone size: NA
J gene: TRBJ1-1
D gene: NA
CDR3 DNA: TGTGCCAGCAGCTCCCGCGGCTTGCGTCACACTGAAGCTTTCTTT
CDR3 protein: CASSSRGLRHTEAFF

V gene: TRBV6-6
clone size: few
J gene: TRBJ1-3
D gene: NA
CDR3 DNA: TGTGCCAGCAGCTACTCTGGAAACACCATATATTTT
CDR3 protein: CASSYSGNTIYF

V gene: TRBV6-5
clone size: few
J gene: TRBJ1-1
D gene: NA
CDR3 DNA: TGTGCCAGCAGGTTACAGCTGAACACTGAAGCTTTCTTT
CDR3 protein: CASRLQLNTEAFF

V gene: TRBV28
clone size: NA
J gene: TRBJ1-4
D gene: TRBD1
CDR3 DNA: TGTGCCAGCATCCCAGGGGGCATCCAAGAAAAACTGTTTTTT
CDR3 protein: CASIPGGIQEKLFF

V gene: TRBV19
clone size: NA
J gene: TRBJ1-1
D gene: NA
CDR3 DNA: TGTGCCAGTAGTATAAGGAGGGAGAACACTGAAGCTTTCTTT
CDR3 protein: CASSIRRENTEAFF

V gene: TRBV5-3
clone size: NA
J gene: TRBJ1-5
D gene: TRBD1
CDR3 DNA: TGTGCCAGAAGCACTGGGTCTCGGACAGGTAATCAATTGCCCCAGCATTTT
CDR3 protein: CARSTGSRTGNQLPQHF

V gene: TRBV14
clone size: NA
J gene: TRBJ1-4
D gene: NA
CDR3 DNA: TGTGCCAGCAGCCAAAGGACACCTCCGGTGAATGAAAAACTGTTTTTT
CDR3 protein: CASSQRTPPVNEKLFF

V gene: TRBV30
clone size: few
J gene: TRBJ2-4
D gene: TRBD1
CDR3 DNA: TGTGCCTGGAGATCGACAGGGAAGGGCAAAAACATTCAGTACTTC
CDR3 protein: CAWRSTGKGKNIQYF

V gene: TRBV5-1
clone size: NA
J gene: TRBJ2-1
D gene: NA
CDR3 DNA: TGCGCCAGCAGCATGGGAGAAGTTCCATACAATGAGCAGTTCTTC
CDR3 protein: CASSMGEVPYNEQFF

V gene: TRBV19
clone size: once
J gene: TRBJ1-1
D gene: NA
CDR3 DNA: TGTGCCAGTAGTATGGCCCAATACAGGAACACTGAAGCTTTCTTT
CDR3 protein: CASSMAQYRNTEAFF

V gene: TRBV27
clone size: NA
J gene: TRBJ2-7
D gene: TRBD2
CDR3 DNA: TGTGCCAGCAGTTTAGGTAGCGGGGGATACGAGCAGTACTTC
CDR3 protein: CASSLGSGGYEQYF